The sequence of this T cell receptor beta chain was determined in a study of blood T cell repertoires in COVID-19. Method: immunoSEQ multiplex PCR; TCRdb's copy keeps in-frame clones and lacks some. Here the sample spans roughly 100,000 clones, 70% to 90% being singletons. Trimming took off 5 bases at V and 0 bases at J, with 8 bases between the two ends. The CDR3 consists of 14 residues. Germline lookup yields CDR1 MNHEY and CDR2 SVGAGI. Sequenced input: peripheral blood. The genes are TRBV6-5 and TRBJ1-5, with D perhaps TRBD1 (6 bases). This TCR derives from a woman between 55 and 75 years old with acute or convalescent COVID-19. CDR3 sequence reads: CASSRTVSNQPQHF. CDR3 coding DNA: TGTGCCAGCAGTCGGACAGTTAGCAATCAGCCCCAGCATTTT.